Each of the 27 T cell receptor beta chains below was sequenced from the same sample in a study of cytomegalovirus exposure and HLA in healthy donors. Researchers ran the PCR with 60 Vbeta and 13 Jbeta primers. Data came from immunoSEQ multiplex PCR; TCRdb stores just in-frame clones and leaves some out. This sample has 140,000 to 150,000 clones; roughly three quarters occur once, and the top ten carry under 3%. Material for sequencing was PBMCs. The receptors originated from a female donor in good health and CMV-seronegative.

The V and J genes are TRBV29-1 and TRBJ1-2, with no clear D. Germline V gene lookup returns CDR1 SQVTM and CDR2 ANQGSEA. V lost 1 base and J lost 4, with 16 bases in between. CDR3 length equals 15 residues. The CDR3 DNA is TGCAGCGTTGAAGCGGAGGCAGCCCCGGGCTATGGCTACACCTTC. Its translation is CSVEAEAAPGYGYTF.

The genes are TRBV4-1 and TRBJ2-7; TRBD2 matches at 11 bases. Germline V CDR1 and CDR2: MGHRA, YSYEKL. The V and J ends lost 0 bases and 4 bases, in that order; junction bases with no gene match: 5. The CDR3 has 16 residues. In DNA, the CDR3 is TGCGCCAGCAGCCAAGACCCGGGACTAGCGGTTTACGAGCAGTACTTC. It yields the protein CASSQDPGLAVYEQYF.

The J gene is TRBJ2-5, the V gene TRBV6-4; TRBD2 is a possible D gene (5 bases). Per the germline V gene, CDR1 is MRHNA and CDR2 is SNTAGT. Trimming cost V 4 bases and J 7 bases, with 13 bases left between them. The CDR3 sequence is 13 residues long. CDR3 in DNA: TGTGCCAGCAGTGCCGACCCCGGAGGGACCCAGTACTTC. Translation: CASSADPGGTQYF.

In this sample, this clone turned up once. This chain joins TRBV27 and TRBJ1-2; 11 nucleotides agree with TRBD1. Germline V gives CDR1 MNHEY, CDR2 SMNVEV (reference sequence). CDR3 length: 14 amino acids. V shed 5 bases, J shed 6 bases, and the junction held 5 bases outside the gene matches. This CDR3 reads CASSPPGQGDGYTF. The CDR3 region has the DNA TGTGCCAGCAGTCCTCCGGGACAGGGGGATGGCTACACCTTC.

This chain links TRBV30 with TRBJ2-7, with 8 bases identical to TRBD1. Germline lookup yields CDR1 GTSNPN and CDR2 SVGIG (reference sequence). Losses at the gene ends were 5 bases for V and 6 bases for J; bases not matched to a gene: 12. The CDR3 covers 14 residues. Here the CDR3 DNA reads TGTGCCTGGGGATTGACAGGGGCCCTCGGCGAGCAGTACTTC. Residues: CAWGLTGALGEQYF.

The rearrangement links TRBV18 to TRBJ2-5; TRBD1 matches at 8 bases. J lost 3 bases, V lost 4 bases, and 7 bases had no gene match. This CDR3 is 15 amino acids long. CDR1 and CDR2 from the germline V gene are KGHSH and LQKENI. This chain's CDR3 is CASSLAQGAKETQYF. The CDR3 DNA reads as TGTGCCAGCTCACTCGCTCAGGGGGCGAAAGAGACCCAGTACTTC.

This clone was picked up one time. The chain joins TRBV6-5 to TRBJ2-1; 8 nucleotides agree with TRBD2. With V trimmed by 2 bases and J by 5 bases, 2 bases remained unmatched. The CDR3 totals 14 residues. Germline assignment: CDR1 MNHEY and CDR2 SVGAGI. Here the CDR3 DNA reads TGTGCCAGCAGTTACAGCGGGGGCCACAATGAGCAGTTCTTC. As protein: CASSYSGGHNEQFF.

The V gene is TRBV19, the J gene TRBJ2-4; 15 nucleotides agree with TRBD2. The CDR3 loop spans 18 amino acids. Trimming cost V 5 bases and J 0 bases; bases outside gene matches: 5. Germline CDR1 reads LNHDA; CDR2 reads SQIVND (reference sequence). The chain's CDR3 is CASSAGLAGGRAKNIQYF. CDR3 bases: TGTGCCAGTAGTGCGGGACTAGCGGGGGGTAGAGCCAAAAACATTCAGTACTTC.

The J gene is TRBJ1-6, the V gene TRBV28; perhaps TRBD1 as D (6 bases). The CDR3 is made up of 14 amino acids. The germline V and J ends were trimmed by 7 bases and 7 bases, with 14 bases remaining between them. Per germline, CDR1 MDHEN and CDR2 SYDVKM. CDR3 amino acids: CASIGAGDNSPLHF. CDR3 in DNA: TGTGCCAGCATTGGGGCAGGGGACAATTCACCCCTCCACTTT.

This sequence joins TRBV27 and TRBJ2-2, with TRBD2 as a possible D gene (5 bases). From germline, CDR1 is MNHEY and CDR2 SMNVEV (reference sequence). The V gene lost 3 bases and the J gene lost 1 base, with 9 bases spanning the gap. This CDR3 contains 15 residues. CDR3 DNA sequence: TGTGCCAGCAGTTTCGGGGTCGGGAACACCGGGGAGCTGTTTTTT. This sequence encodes CASSFGVGNTGELFF.

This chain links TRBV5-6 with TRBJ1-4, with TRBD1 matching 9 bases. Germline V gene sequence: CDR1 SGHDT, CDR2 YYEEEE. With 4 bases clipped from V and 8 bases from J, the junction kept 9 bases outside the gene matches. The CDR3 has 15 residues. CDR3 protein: CASSGTGILSEKLFF. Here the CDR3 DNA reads TGTGCCAGCAGCGGGACAGGGATTCTGTCCGAAAAACTGTTTTTT.

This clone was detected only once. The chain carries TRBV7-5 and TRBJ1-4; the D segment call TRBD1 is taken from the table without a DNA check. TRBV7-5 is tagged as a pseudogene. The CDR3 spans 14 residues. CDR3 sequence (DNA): TGTGCCAGAAGCCAGCGACAGGAGGATGAAAAACTGTTTTTT. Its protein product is CARSQRQEDEKLFF.

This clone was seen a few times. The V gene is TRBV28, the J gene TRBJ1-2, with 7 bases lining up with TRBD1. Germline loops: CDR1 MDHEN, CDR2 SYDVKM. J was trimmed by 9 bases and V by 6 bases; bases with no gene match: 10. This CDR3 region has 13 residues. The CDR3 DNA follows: TGTGCCAGCAGAAATACCCGGGACAGTAGCTACACCTTC. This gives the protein CASRNTRDSSYTF.

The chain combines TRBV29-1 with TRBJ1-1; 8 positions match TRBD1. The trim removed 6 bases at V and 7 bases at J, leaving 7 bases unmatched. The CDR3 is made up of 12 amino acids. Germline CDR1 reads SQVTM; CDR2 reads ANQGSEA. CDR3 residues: CSVTGGQGEAFF. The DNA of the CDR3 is TGCAGCGTCACAGGGGGTCAGGGTGAAGCTTTCTTT.

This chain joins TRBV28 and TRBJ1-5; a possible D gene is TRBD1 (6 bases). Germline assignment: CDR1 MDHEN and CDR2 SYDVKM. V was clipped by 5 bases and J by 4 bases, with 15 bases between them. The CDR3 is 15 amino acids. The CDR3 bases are TGTGCCAGCAGTCCGGGACAACTGAAGAATCAGCCCCAGCATTTT. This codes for CASSPGQLKNQPQHF.

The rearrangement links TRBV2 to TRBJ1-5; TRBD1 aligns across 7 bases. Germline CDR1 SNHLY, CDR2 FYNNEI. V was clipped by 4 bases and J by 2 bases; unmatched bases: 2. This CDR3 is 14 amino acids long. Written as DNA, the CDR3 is TGTGCCAGCAGTGGGGACAGACGCAATCAGCCCCAGCATTTT. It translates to CASSGDRRNQPQHF. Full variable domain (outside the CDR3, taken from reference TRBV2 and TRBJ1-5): EPEVTQTPSHQVTQMGQEVILRCVPISNHLYFYWYRQILGQKVEFLVSFYNNEISEKSEIFDDQFSVERPDGSNFTLKIRSTKLEDSAMYFCASSGDRRNQPQHFGDGTRLSIL.

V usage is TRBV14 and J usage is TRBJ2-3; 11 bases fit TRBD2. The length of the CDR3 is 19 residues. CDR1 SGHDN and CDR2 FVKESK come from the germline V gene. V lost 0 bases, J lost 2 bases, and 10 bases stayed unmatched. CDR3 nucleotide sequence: TGTGCCAGCAGCCAAGAACGTAGCGGGGGGGCTGGTCCCACAGATACGCAGTATTTT. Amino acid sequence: CASSQERSGGAGPTDTQYF.

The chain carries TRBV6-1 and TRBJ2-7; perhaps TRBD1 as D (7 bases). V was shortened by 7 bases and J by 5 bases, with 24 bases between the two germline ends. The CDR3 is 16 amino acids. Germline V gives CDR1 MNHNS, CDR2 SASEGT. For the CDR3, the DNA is TGTGCCAGCACTGAGGCCACGGGGGACAGTGCCCACGAGCAGTACTTC. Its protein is CASTEATGDSAHEQYF.

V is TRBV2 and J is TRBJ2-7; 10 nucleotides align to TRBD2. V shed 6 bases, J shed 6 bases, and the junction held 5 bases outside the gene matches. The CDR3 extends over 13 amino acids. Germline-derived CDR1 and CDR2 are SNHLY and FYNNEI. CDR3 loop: CASRASGGAEQYF. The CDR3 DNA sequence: TGTGCCAGCAGAGCTAGCGGGGGTGCCGAGCAGTACTTC.

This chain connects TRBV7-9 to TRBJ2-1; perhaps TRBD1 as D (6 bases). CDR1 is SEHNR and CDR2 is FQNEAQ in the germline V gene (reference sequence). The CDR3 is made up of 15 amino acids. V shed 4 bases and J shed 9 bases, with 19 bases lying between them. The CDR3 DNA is TGTGCCAGCAGCTCCCGACAGGATGCACAGGGTGAGCAGTTCTTC. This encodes CASSSRQDAQGEQFF.

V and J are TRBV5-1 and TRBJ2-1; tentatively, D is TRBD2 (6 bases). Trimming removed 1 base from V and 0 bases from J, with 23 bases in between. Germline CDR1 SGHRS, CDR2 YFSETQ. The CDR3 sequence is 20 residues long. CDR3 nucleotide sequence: TGCGCCAGCAGCTTGCGGGCTAGCGATATTTCACGTAGCTCCTACAATGAGCAGTTCTTC. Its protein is CASSLRASDISRSSYNEQFF. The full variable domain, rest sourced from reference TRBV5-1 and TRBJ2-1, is KAGVTQTPRYLIKTRGQQVTLSCSPISGHRSVSWYQQTPGQGLQFLFEYFSETQRNKGNFPGRFSGRQFSNSRSEMNVSTLELGDSALYLCASSLRASDISRSSYNEQFFGPGTRLTVL.

CDR3 sequence (DNA): TGTGCCAGCAGCCAAGAAATGGGAACAGGGGAGTTCTTC. Its protein is CASSQEMGTGEFF. The chain joins TRBV14 to TRBJ2-1; 7 bases align to TRBD1. This CDR3 spans 13 amino acids. V lost 0 bases and J lost 14; bases outside the gene matches: 7. Germline CDR1 is SGHDN and CDR2 is FVKESK.

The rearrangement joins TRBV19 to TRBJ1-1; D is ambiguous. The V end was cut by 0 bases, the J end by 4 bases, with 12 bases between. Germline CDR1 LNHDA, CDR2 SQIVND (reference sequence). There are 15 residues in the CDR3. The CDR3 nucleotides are TGTGCCAGTAGTATAGATCTCGGGTTGGGCACTGAAGCTTTCTTT. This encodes CASSIDLGLGTEAFF.

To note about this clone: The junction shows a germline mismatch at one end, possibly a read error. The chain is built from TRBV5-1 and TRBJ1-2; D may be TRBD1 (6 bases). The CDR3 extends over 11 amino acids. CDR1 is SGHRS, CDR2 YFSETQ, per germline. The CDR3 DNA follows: TGCGCCAGCAGCTTGAAGGGGGACTACCCCTTC. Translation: CASSLKGDYPF.

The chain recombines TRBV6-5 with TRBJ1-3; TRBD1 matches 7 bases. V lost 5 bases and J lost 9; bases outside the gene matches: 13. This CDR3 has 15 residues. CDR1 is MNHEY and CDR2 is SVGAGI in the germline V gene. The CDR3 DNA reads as TGTGCCAGCAGTGCCTCCAGACAGGGTATCGGCACCATATATTTT. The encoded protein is CASSASRQGIGTIYF.

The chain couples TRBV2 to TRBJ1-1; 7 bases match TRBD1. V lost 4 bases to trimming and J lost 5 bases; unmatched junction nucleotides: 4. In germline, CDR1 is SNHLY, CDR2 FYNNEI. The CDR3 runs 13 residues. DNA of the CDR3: TGTGCCAGCAGTGGGGACAGACCTACTGAAGCTTTCTTT. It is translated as CASSGDRPTEAFF.

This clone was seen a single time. The DNA for the CDR3 is TGTGCCAGCAGCTTAGATGTGGGAGAGATAGAGACCCAGTACTTC. This gives the protein CASSLDVGEIETQYF. The V call is TRBV11-2, the J call TRBJ2-5, with D perhaps TRBD2 (5 bases). CDR3 length: 15 residues. Trimming took off 0 bases at V and 4 bases at J, with 12 bases between the two ends. Per the germline V gene, CDR1 is SGHAT and CDR2 is FQNNGV.